What follows are 30 T cell receptor beta chains derived from one specimen sequenced in a study of blood T cell repertoires in COVID-19. The repertoire was sequenced with immunoSEQ multiplex PCR; TCRdb's copy has only in-frame clones and lacks some. The sample records hundreds of thousands of clones, around 82% being singletons. Sequencing was carried out using peripheral blood. All receptors derive from a human donor in a cohort sampled during active COVID-19.

The V call is TRBV5-5, the J call TRBJ2-2; TRBD2 might be the D (6 bases). Germline assignment: CDR1 SGHKS and CDR2 YYEKEE (reference sequence). CDR3 size: 17 residues. Deletions cut 5 bases from V and 1 base from J, with 18 bases between. CDR3 residues: CASSSLWLAKNTGELFF. CDR3 bases: TGTGCCAGCAGTTCCCTCTGGCTAGCGAAGAACACCGGGGAGCTGTTTTTT.

The V gene is TRBV6-5, the J gene TRBJ1-2; tentative D call: TRBD1 (6 bases). CDR1 MNHEY and CDR2 SVGAGI come from the germline V gene. Trimming took off 8 bases at V and 5 bases at J, with 9 bases between the two ends. The CDR3 is 11 amino acids. CDR3 in DNA: TGTGCCAGCGGGGGCCAGTATGGCTACACCTTC. Translating it yields CASGGQYGYTF.

This clone was found a few times. This chain uses TRBV5-1 with TRBJ2-7; D is perhaps TRBD1 (6 bases). The germline CDR1 and CDR2 sequences are SGHRS and YFSETQ. The CDR3 sequence is 13 residues long. V was clipped by 4 bases and J by 4 bases, with 12 bases between them. CDR3 in amino acids: CASSDIQGYEQYF. The CDR3 coding sequence is TGCGCCAGCAGCGACATACAGGGTTACGAGCAGTACTTC.

The count of this clone is one. This rearrangement joins TRBV19 to TRBJ2-1, with a weak D call TRBD1 (6 bases). Germline-derived CDR1 and CDR2 are LNHDA and SQIVND (reference sequence). V was cut by 1 base and J by 0 bases, with 13 bases left in between. The CDR3 loop spans 17 amino acids. The CDR3 loop reads CASSIGRQASSYNEQFF. In DNA form, the CDR3 reads TGTGCCAGTAGTATAGGTCGACAGGCTAGCTCCTACAATGAGCAGTTCTTC.

J is TRBJ2-7 and V is TRBV5-1; D remains unclear. In germline, CDR1 is SGHRS, CDR2 YFSETQ. The V end lost 4 bases, the J end lost 3 bases, and 14 bases lay between the germline ends. CDR3 length: 14 residues. The CDR3, as DNA: TGCGCCAGCAGCCTGCGTTCAGGTGTCTACGAGCAGTACTTC. This sequence encodes CASSLRSGVYEQYF. The variable domain in full, with the rest retrieved from reference TRBV5-1 and TRBJ2-7, is KAGVTQTPRYLIKTRGQQVTLSCSPISGHRSVSWYQQTPGQGLQFLFEYFSETQRNKGNFPGRFSGRQFSNSRSEMNVSTLELGDSALYLCASSLRSGVYEQYFGPGTRLTVT.

The chain carries TRBV3-1 (or the pseudogene TRBV3-2) and TRBJ2-5, with 9 bases that match TRBD1. Germline values: CDR1 LGHDT, CDR2 YNNKEL (reference sequence). The CDR3 is made up of 14 amino acids. V was pared by 4 bases and J by 2 bases, with 2 bases of the junction left unmatched. The CDR3 region is CASSRQGGQETQYF. CDR3 coding DNA: TGTGCCAGCAGCCGACAGGGGGGACAAGAGACCCAGTACTTC.

The genes are TRBV11-2 and TRBJ2-7, with 12 bases fitting TRBD1. Germline values: CDR1 SGHAT, CDR2 FQNNGV. V was pared by 3 bases and J by 3 bases, with 6 bases of the junction left unmatched. The CDR3 runs 16 residues. The DNA of the CDR3 is TGTGCCAGCAGCTTCGGGACAGGGGGCGGTTACTACGAGCAGTACTTC. Its protein is CASSFGTGGGYYEQYF.

The gene calls are TRBV6-5 and TRBJ1-1; D possibly corresponds to TRBD1 (5 bases). Trimming left V 3 bases short and J 7 bases short, with 21 bases between. CDR1 and CDR2 (germline): MNHEY, SVGAGI. The CDR3 length is 16 residues. The CDR3 spells CASSYAGLPSTLEAFF. CDR3 DNA: TGTGCCAGCAGTTATGCAGGGCTACCCTCCACCCTTGAAGCTTTCTTT.

This chain connects TRBV19 to TRBJ2-2; D may be TRBD2 (5 bases). The ends were cut back, 7 bases at V and 2 bases at J, with 20 bases in the middle. This CDR3 comprises 17 residues. In germline, CDR1 is LNHDA, CDR2 SQIVND (reference sequence). CDR3 sequence reads: CASNPGLLLRNTGELFF. CDR3 nucleotides: TGTGCCAGTAACCCTGGACTTCTGCTCAGAAACACCGGGGAGCTGTTTTTT.

V is TRBV11-2 and J is TRBJ2-7; perhaps TRBD2 as D (6 bases). The CDR3 contains 14 residues. The germline V gene encodes CDR1 SGHAT and CDR2 FQNNGV. Trimming left V 5 bases short and J 6 bases short, with 17 bases between. The CDR3 DNA is TGTGCCAGCAGCAAGGGTGGAGGGACTGGCGAGCAGTACTTC. This sequence encodes CASSKGGGTGEQYF.

V is TRBV21-1 and J is TRBJ2-4; the D call TRBD2 from the table was never checked on the DNA. TRBV21-1 is shown as a pseudogene. The CDR3 is made up of 14 amino acids. The CDR3 DNA reads as TGTGCCAGCACCCTAGTTAGCGGACTGATAATTCAGTACTTC. Translating gives CASTLVSGLIIQYF.

This rearrangement joins TRBV15 to TRBJ2-5; TRBD2 matches 7 bases. The CDR3 has 16 residues. Germline lookup yields CDR1 LNHNV and CDR2 YYDKDF (reference sequence). With V trimmed by 0 bases and J by 2 bases, 6 bases remained unmatched. Here the CDR3 reads CATSREGGGGQETQYF. The CDR3 nucleotides read TGTGCCACCAGCAGAGAGGGTGGGGGGGGTCAAGAGACCCAGTACTTC.

The table lists this clone with a few counts. The gene calls are TRBV7-2 and TRBJ2-3; 9 nucleotides agree with TRBD2. Germline-derived CDR1 and CDR2 are SGHTA and FQGNSA. There are 13 residues in the CDR3. The CDR3, as DNA: TGTGCTAGCGAGCGGGGGGACGCAGATACGCAGTATTTT. Translating gives CASERGDADTQYF.

This clone appeared a single time. The V gene is TRBV6-6, the J gene TRBJ2-1; 8 bases are shared with TRBD2. J gave up 8 bases and V 2 bases, and 11 bases lay outside the gene matches. The CDR3 loop spans 16 amino acids. In germline, CDR1 is MNHNY, CDR2 SVGAGI (reference sequence). The CDR3 DNA reads TGTGCCAGCAGTTACCGGGTATTAGCGGGGTCGGATGAGCAGTTCTTC. Translated, it gives CASSYRVLAGSDEQFF.

This chain connects TRBV5-5 to TRBJ2-3; 9 bases fit TRBD2. The CDR3 sequence is 15 residues long. Germline trimming cut 0 bases from V and 3 bases from J; bases unmatched to any gene: 2. The germline gives CDR1 SGHKS, CDR2 YYEKEE (reference sequence). CDR3 DNA sequence: TGTGCCAGCAGCTTGGTTACTAGCGGGACAGATACGCAGTATTTT. The encoded protein is CASSLVTSGTDTQYF.

This chain connects TRBV12-5 to TRBJ2-1; 7 nucleotides line up with TRBD2. The J segment lost 3 bases and the V segment lost 5 bases, leaving 4 bases of the junction unmatched. Germline V lookup: CDR1 LGHNT, CDR2 FRNRAP. The CDR3 has 14 amino acids. The CDR3 region has the DNA TGTGCTAGTGGTCCCCGGACTAGCTACAATGAGCAGTTCTTC. Translation: CASGPRTSYNEQFF.

This chain connects TRBV19 to TRBJ1-6; 8 positions match TRBD1. Germline lookup yields CDR1 LNHDA and CDR2 SQIVND (reference sequence). V was clipped by 4 bases and J by 6 bases; unmatched bases: 2. This CDR3 is built from 14 residues. The CDR3 sequence is CASSTDRANSPLHF. The CDR3 coding sequence is TGTGCCAGTAGTACGGACAGGGCTAATTCACCCCTCCACTTT.

The chain has TRBV14 and TRBJ2-5; no firm D call. The CDR3 length is 13 residues. The germline gives CDR1 SGHDN, CDR2 FVKESK. Trimming removed 1 base at V and 7 bases at J, with 10 bases between. The CDR3 loop reads CASSQGLVGTQYF. CDR3 in DNA: TGTGCCAGCAGCCAAGGACTGGTCGGGACCCAGTACTTC.

This sequence joins TRBV28 and TRBJ2-1, with 13 bases identical to TRBD2. The CDR3 has 15 residues. Germline assignment: CDR1 MDHEN and CDR2 SYDVKM. After removal of 5 bases from V and 8 bases from J, the junction contained 6 bases not matched to a gene. The CDR3 loop is CASSATSGGVDEQFF. Written as DNA, the CDR3 is TGTGCCAGCAGTGCCACTAGCGGGGGGGTCGATGAGCAGTTCTTC.

The CDR3 coding sequence is TGTGCCAGCAGTGTCGGGGAGAAGGGGACCCAGTACTTC. Amino acid sequence: CASSVGEKGTQYF. The V call is TRBV2, the J call TRBJ2-5, with D perhaps matching TRBD2 (5 bases). Per germline, CDR1 SNHLY and CDR2 FYNNEI. V lost 4 bases, J lost 7 bases, and 13 bases lay in between. This CDR3 has 13 amino acids.

V usage is TRBV28 and J usage is TRBJ1-1; 11 nucleotides line up with TRBD1. Germline V gene data show CDR1 as MDHEN and CDR2 as SYDVKM. The J segment lost 7 bases and the V segment lost 6 bases, leaving 7 bases of the junction unmatched. The length of the CDR3 is 14 residues. CDR3 amino acids: CASRGGQGVVEAFF. The CDR3 nucleotides read TGTGCCAGCAGAGGGGGACAGGGGGTAGTTGAAGCTTTCTTT.

This clone turned up a few times. For the CDR3, the DNA is TGTGCCAGCAGAGAACAGGCGAACACTGAAGCTTTCTTT. This gives the protein CASREQANTEAFF. V is TRBV12-3 or TRBV12-4 and J is TRBJ1-1; weak D call: TRBD1 (5 bases). Trimming removed 6 bases from V and 1 base from J, with 9 bases in between. The CDR3 length is 13 residues.

The gene calls are TRBV24-1 and TRBJ2-7; unclear D gene. Germline values: CDR1 KGHDR, CDR2 SFDVKD. The CDR3 sequence is 14 residues long. V was cut by 8 bases and J by 0 bases, with 13 bases left in between. CDR3: CATISGGASYEQYF. The CDR3 DNA reads TGTGCCACCATAAGTGGCGGAGCCTCCTACGAGCAGTACTTC.

This chain joins TRBV5-4 and TRBJ1-2; tentatively, D is TRBD1 (6 bases). The V end lost 3 bases, the J end lost 2 bases, and 11 bases lay between the germline ends. The CDR3 is 14 amino acids. CDR1 and CDR2 (germline): SGHNT, YYREEE (reference sequence). The CDR3 DNA reads as TGTGCCAGCAGCTCCGGGACACTAAACTATGGCTACACCTTC. Protein product: CASSSGTLNYGYTF.

The DNA of the CDR3 is TGCGCCAGCAGCTTGGGGGGACAGACCTCTGGTGGTGAAAAACTGTTTTTT. Translation gives CASSLGGQTSGGEKLFF. The chain employs TRBV5-1 and TRBJ1-4; 7 bases fit TRBD1. Unmatched junction bases numbered 12, after V lost 0 bases and J lost 7 bases. CDR3 length equals 17 residues. In germline, CDR1 is SGHRS, CDR2 YFSETQ.

This rearrangement joins TRBV4-2 to TRBJ1-4; D gene unclear. This CDR3 contains 13 residues. Germline V gene data show CDR1 as LGHNA and CDR2 as YNFKEQ. The V and J ends lost 1 base and 8 bases respectively, with 8 bases between them. The CDR3 reads CASSQAGGEKLFF. Here the CDR3 DNA reads TGTGCCAGCAGCCAAGCCGGAGGGGAAAAACTGTTTTTT.

This sequence joins TRBV28 and TRBJ1-2; D gene unclear. The V gene lost 4 bases and the J gene lost 1 base, with 13 bases spanning the gap. CDR1 is MDHEN and CDR2 is SYDVKM in the germline V gene. The CDR3 is made up of 15 amino acids. In DNA, the CDR3 is TGTGCCAGCAGTTCTCCAGGTACCCTTAACTATGGCTACACCTTC. Its protein product is CASSSPGTLNYGYTF.

CDR3 bases: TGTGCCAGCAGCAAAGTAGGACAGGGGGATTTTGGGAACACTGAAGCTTTCTTT. It is translated as CASSKVGQGDFGNTEAFF. The chain combines TRBV21-1 with TRBJ1-1; whether TRBD1, the table's D call, matches the DNA was not checked. TRBV21-1 is reported as a pseudogene. The CDR3 has 18 residues.

The chain is built from TRBV7-2 and TRBJ2-5, with 7 bases lining up with TRBD2. The ends lost 3 bases at V and 2 bases at J; junction bases unmatched: 6. The CDR3 is 15 residues long. Germline CDR1 reads SGHTA; CDR2 reads FQGNSA. The CDR3 bases are TGTGCCAGCAGCTTTCTAGGACTAGTACAAGAGACCCAGTACTTC. Its protein is CASSFLGLVQETQYF.

V is TRBV7-2 and J is TRBJ2-5; weak D call: TRBD2 (6 bases). The germline CDR1 and CDR2 sequences are SGHTA and FQGNSA. V lost 5 bases, J lost 4 bases, and 17 bases lay in between. The CDR3 totals 15 residues. In nucleotides, the CDR3 is TGTGCCAGCAGCACACTTGGGGAGGCGGGAGAGACCCAGTACTTC. Translation gives CASSTLGEAGETQYF.